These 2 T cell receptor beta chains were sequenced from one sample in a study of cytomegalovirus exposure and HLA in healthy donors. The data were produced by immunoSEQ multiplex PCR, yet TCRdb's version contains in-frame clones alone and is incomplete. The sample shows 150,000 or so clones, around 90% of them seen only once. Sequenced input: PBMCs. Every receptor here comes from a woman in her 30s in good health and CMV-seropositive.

CDR3 loop: CASSVGQRTNQPQHF. The CDR3 bases are TGTGCCAGCAGCGTCGGACAGCGCACAAATCAGCCCCAGCATTTT. The chain carries TRBV5-6 and TRBJ1-5, with D perhaps matching TRBD1 (6 bases). In germline, CDR1 is SGHDT, CDR2 YYEEEE. With 4 bases removed from V and 4 bases from J, the gap between germline ends came to 15 bases. CDR3 length: 15 amino acids.

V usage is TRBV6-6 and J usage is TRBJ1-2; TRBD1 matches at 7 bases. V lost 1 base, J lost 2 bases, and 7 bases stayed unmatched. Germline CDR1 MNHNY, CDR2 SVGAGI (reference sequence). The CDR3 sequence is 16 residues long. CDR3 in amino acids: CASSYFMSDRNYGYTF. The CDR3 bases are TGTGCCAGCAGTTACTTTATGTCGGACAGGAACTATGGCTACACCTTC.